These 21 T cell receptor beta chains originate from one sample sequenced in a study of blood T cell repertoires in COVID-19. Here immunoSEQ multiplex PCR was the method, and the copy in TCRdb shows in-frame clones only, minus some. The sample lists about 100,000 clones, about 86% occurring once. The sequenced sample was peripheral blood. These receptors came from a human donor in a cohort sampled during active COVID-19.

V gene TRBV6-6 combines with J gene TRBJ1-3; tentative D call: TRBD1 (6 bases). CDR1 is MNHNY, CDR2 SVGAGI, per germline (reference sequence). The ends were cut back, 5 bases at V and 3 bases at J, with 14 bases in the middle. The CDR3 sequence is 15 residues long. DNA of the CDR3: TGTGCCAGCAGTCCCTTCCAACAGGGTGGAAACACCATATATTTT. Translation gives CASSPFQQGGNTIYF.

The count of this clone is one. This chain links TRBV11-2 with TRBJ2-7; 8 nucleotides line up with TRBD1. CDR3 length: 15 amino acids. Per germline, CDR1 SGHAT and CDR2 FQNNGV. The V gene end was trimmed by 2 bases and the J gene end by 7 bases; junction bases not matched to a gene: 10. The CDR3, as DNA: TGTGCCAGCAGCTTAAACCAGGGGGCGTTTGGAGAGCAGTACTTC. Residues: CASSLNQGAFGEQYF.

This clone was found once. The J gene is TRBJ2-1, the V gene TRBV4-3; perhaps TRBD2 as D (6 bases). CDR3 length: 14 amino acids. Trimming took 3 bases from V and 5 from J, leaving 11 bases between them. From germline, CDR1 is LGHNA and CDR2 YSLEER. The CDR3 DNA follows: TGCGCCAGCAGCCAGGCGGGCGGGAACAATGAGCAGTTCTTC. This encodes CASSQAGGNNEQFF.

This clone was counted only a few times. The V call is TRBV7-8, the J call TRBJ2-7; TRBD2 matches 11 bases. The CDR3 covers 16 residues. The ends lost 5 bases at V and 1 base at J; junction bases unmatched: 7. Germline V gene data show CDR1 as SGHVS and CDR2 as FQNEAQ. The CDR3 loop reads CASSRSGTSGSYEQYF. CDR3 coding DNA: TGTGCCAGCAGCCGTTCCGGGACTAGCGGATCCTACGAGCAGTACTTC.

This chain connects TRBV6-5 to TRBJ1-2; D not resolved. V lost 6 bases, J lost 4 bases, and 18 bases lay in between. This CDR3 contains 15 residues. Germline V lookup: CDR1 MNHEY, CDR2 SVGAGI. The CDR3 sequence: CASRLAGSSSYGYTF. CDR3 nucleotide sequence: TGTGCCAGCAGATTGGCCGGGTCCTCGTCCTATGGCTACACCTTC.

The chain links TRBV20-1 to TRBJ1-3, with no clear D. Germline CDR1 DFQATT, CDR2 SNEGSKA (reference sequence). The CDR3 length is 13 residues. V lost 3 bases to trimming and J lost 4 bases, with 10 bases between them. The CDR3 bases are TGCAGTGCTAGTGCGGACTCCGGAAACACCATATATTTT. This sequence encodes CSASADSGNTIYF.

The rearrangement links TRBV6-5 to TRBJ2-5; D is undetermined. The ends were cut back, 5 bases at V and 5 bases at J, with 12 bases in the middle. This CDR3 spans 13 amino acids. Looked up from germline, CDR1 is MNHEY and CDR2 is SVGAGI. As DNA, the CDR3 is TGTGCCAGCAGTCTGGGCAAGATGGAGACCCAGTACTTC. Translation gives CASSLGKMETQYF.

This chain uses TRBV30 with TRBJ1-2, with D perhaps matching TRBD1 (5 bases). CDR1 is GTSNPN, CDR2 SVGIG, per germline (reference sequence). This CDR3 is built from 14 residues. V was trimmed by 7 bases and J by 0 bases, leaving 15 bases between them. The CDR3 DNA is TGTGCCTTCCGGGGGGGGAGAGCTAACTATGGCTACACCTTC. Protein: CAFRGGRANYGYTF.

The chain combines TRBV3-1 (or the pseudogene TRBV3-2) with TRBJ2-1; TRBD1 matches 7 bases. The V segment lost 5 bases and the J segment 3 bases; nucleotides outside the gene matches: 7. Germline values: CDR1 LGHDT, CDR2 YNNKEL (reference sequence). This CDR3 spans 15 amino acids. The CDR3 sequence: CASSLRGQLYNEQFF. The CDR3 bases are TGTGCCAGCAGCTTAAGGGGACAGCTCTACAATGAGCAGTTCTTC.

The chain links TRBV15 to TRBJ2-1, with 9 bases matching TRBD2. The germline V gene has CDR1 LNHNV and CDR2 YYDKDF (reference sequence). This CDR3 has 17 residues. J lost 7 bases, V lost 0 bases, and 10 bases had no gene match. The CDR3 bases are TGTGCCACCAGCAGAGAAGTGGGTAGCGGGAGTCGAAATGAGCAGTTCTTC. Protein sequence: CATSREVGSGSRNEQFF.

The CDR3 reads CASSLRGSPLHF. The CDR3 DNA reads TGTGCCAGCAGCTTAAGGGGATCACCCCTCCACTTT. The chain uses TRBV7-9 and TRBJ1-6; a weak D match, TRBD1 (5 bases). The CDR3 spans 12 residues. Germline V CDR1 and CDR2: SEHNR, FQNEAQ (reference sequence). Trimming took 2 bases from V and 10 from J, leaving 6 bases between them.

This chain connects TRBV6-5 to TRBJ1-5; TRBD1 is a possible D gene (6 bases). The germline V and J ends were trimmed by 6 bases and 3 bases, with 15 bases remaining between them. This CDR3 region has 15 residues. Germline CDR1 and CDR2: MNHEY and SVGAGI. DNA of the CDR3: TGTGCCAGCAGCAACGGTGGACAGACCAATCAGCCCCAGCATTTT. Amino acid sequence: CASSNGGQTNQPQHF.

The chain carries TRBV19 and TRBJ2-3, with 12 bases aligning to TRBD2. Germline V gene lookup returns CDR1 LNHDA and CDR2 SQIVND (reference sequence). With V trimmed by 5 bases and J by 6 bases, 12 bases remained unmatched. The CDR3 extends over 17 amino acids. The CDR3 DNA is TGTGCCAGTAGTCTCTCCGGGACTAGCGGGTTCATGGATACGCAGTATTTT. It yields the protein CASSLSGTSGFMDTQYF.

The genes are TRBV18 and TRBJ1-1, with 9 bases identical to TRBD1. CDR1 is KGHSH, CDR2 LQKENI, per germline. The J segment lost 4 bases and the V segment lost 1 base, leaving 4 bases of the junction unmatched. There are 15 residues in the CDR3. The CDR3 sequence: CASSPQRDRVTEAFF. The CDR3 coding sequence is TGTGCCAGCTCACCACAGAGGGACAGGGTCACTGAAGCTTTCTTT.

This clone was found a few times. The chain has TRBV5-1 and TRBJ1-5; 7 positions match TRBD1. J was trimmed by 3 bases and V by 3 bases; bases with no gene match: 6. This CDR3 is built from 15 residues. Per the germline V gene, CDR1 is SGHRS and CDR2 is YFSETQ. For the CDR3, the DNA is TGCGCCAGCAGCTGGACAACAGGGGACAATCAGCCCCAGCATTTT. Its protein is CASSWTTGDNQPQHF.

The J gene is TRBJ1-4, the V gene TRBV18, with TRBD1 identical over 7 bases. Germline V gene lookup returns CDR1 KGHSH and CDR2 LQKENI. This CDR3 region has 17 residues. Trimming removed 3 bases from V and 2 bases from J; junction bases left unmatched: 9. The CDR3 sequence is CASSPTGSEITNEKLFF. CDR3 bases: TGTGCCAGCTCACCGACAGGGAGCGAAATCACTAATGAAAAACTGTTTTTT. Full variable domain (outside the CDR3, taken from reference TRBV18 and TRBJ1-4): NAGVMQNPRHLVRRRGQEARLRCSPMKGHSHVYWYRQLPEEGLKFMVYLQKENIIDESGMPKERFSAEFPKEGPSILRIQQVVRGDSAAYFCASSPTGSEITNEKLFFGSGTQLSVL.

The chain links TRBV3-1 (or the pseudogene TRBV3-2) to TRBJ2-1; D is perhaps TRBD1 (5 bases). The CDR3 has 13 residues. Per the germline V gene, CDR1 is LGHDT and CDR2 is YNNKEL (reference sequence). Trimming left V 3 bases short and J 4 bases short, with 7 bases between. For the CDR3, the DNA is TGTGCCAGCAGCCAGGGGCAGTACAATGAGCAGTTCTTC. Its translation is CASSQGQYNEQFF.

The rearrangement joins TRBV5-1 to TRBJ2-7; tentatively, D is TRBD1 (5 bases). V lost 4 bases, J lost 3 bases, and 11 bases lay in between. Germline V gene sequence: CDR1 SGHRS, CDR2 YFSETQ. This CDR3 has 13 amino acids. CDR3 loop: CASSHDRNYEQYF. The CDR3 DNA reads TGCGCCAGCAGCCATGACAGAAACTACGAGCAGTACTTC.

This clone was detected only a few times. The chain links TRBV6-5 to TRBJ1-5; TRBD1 matches at 9 bases. This CDR3 has 14 amino acids. The germline CDR1 and CDR2 sequences are MNHEY and SVGAGI. Trimming cost V 6 bases and J 5 bases; bases outside gene matches: 5. CDR3 nucleotides: TGTGCCAGCAGGTTGGACAGGGGCGATCAGCCCCAGCATTTT. It encodes CASRLDRGDQPQHF.

The CDR3 DNA sequence: TGTGCCAGCAGCCAGACAGGGGGCGAAGGGAAACTGTTTTTT. It specifies CASSQTGGEGKLFF. The rearrangement links TRBV5-4 to TRBJ1-4, with 10 bases aligning to TRBD1. J was trimmed by 11 bases and V by 4 bases; bases with no gene match: 8. The germline V gene has CDR1 SGHNT and CDR2 YYREEE (reference sequence). The CDR3 length is 14 residues.

This chain connects TRBV6-2 or TRBV6-3 to TRBJ2-7; D perhaps matches TRBD2 (7 bases). CDR1 is MNHEY, CDR2 SVGEGT, per germline. Trimming pared 2 bases from V and 9 bases from J, leaving 8 bases between. CDR3 length: 11 amino acids. For the CDR3, the DNA is TGTGCCAGCAGTTACAGGGGGGGGCAGTACTTC. Translating gives CASSYRGGQYF.